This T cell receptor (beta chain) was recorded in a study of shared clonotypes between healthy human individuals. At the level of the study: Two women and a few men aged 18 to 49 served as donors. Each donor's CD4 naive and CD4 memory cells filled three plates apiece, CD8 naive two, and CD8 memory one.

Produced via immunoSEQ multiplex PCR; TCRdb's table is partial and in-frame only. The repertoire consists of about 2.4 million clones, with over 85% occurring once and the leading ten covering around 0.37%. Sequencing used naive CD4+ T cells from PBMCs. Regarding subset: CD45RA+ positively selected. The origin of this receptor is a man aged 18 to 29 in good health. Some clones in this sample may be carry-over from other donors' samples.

The CDR3 loop is CASSPQTRYYEQYF. CDR3 coding DNA: TGTGCCAGCAGCCCTCAGACACGGTACTACGAGCAGTACTTC. J is TRBJ2-7 and V is TRBV11-2, with D hard to call. The CDR3 length is 14 residues. Trimming removed 5 bases at V and 3 bases at J, with 14 bases between. Germline CDR1 and CDR2: SGHAT and FQNNGV.